What follows are 2 T cell receptor beta chains derived from one specimen sequenced in a study of blood T cell repertoires in COVID-19. Sequenced by immunoSEQ multiplex PCR; TCRdb stores in-frame clones only, minus some. The table includes about 200,000 clones, 70% to 90% detected once. Sequenced material: peripheral blood. All receptors come from a woman older than 75 with acute or convalescent COVID-19.

This sequence joins TRBV7-3 and TRBJ2-3, with D possibly being TRBD2 (6 bases). The germline gives CDR1 SGHTA, CDR2 FQGTGA. V was trimmed by 5 bases and J by 5 bases, leaving 17 bases between them. The CDR3 extends over 15 amino acids. CDR3 bases: TGTGCCAGCAGCACGACTAGGGGAGCTCAAGATACGCAGTATTTT. Amino acid sequence: CASSTTRGAQDTQYF.

The chain is built from TRBV10-3 and TRBJ2-4, with TRBD1 identical over 8 bases. Germline trimming cut 4 bases from V and 4 bases from J; bases unmatched to any gene: 0. CDR3 length: 13 amino acids. The germline V gene has CDR1 ENHRY and CDR2 SYGVKD. The CDR3 nucleotides are TGTGCCATCAGTGGACAGGGGAAAAACATTCAGTACTTC. This translates into CAISGQGKNIQYF.